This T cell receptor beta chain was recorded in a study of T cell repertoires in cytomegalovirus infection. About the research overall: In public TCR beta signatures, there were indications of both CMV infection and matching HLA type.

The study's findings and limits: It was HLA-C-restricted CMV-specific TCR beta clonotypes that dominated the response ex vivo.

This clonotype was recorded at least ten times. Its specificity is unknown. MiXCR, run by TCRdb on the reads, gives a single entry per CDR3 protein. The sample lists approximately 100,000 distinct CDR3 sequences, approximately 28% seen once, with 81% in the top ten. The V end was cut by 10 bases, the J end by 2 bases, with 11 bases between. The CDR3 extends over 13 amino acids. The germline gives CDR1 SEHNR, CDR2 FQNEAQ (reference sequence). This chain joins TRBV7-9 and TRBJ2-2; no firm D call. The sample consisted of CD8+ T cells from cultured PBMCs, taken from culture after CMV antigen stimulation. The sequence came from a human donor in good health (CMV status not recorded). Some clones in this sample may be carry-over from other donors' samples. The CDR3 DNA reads TGTGCCACTTCCGGGCTTAACACCGGGGAGCTGTTTTTT. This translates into CATSGLNTGELFF. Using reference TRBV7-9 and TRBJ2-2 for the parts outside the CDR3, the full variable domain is DTGVSQNPRHKITKRGQNVTFRCDPISEHNRLYWYRQTLGQGPEFLTYFQNEAQLEKSRLLSDRFSAERPKGSFSTLEIQRTEQGDSAMYLCATSGLNTGELFFGEGSRLTVL.